The 18 T cell receptor beta chains reported below all come from one sample, sequenced in a study of cytomegalovirus exposure and HLA in healthy donors. Amplification used 60 Vbeta primers and 13 Jbeta primers. The method was immunoSEQ multiplex PCR; TCRdb's version includes in-frame clones alone and lacks a portion of them. The data contain more than 95,000 clones, around four fifths of them singletons. Sequencing used PBMCs. The receptors were gathered from a young man in good health and CMV-seronegative.

The rearrangement links TRBV19 to TRBJ1-2; a weak D match, TRBD1 (5 bases). The germline V and J ends were trimmed by 0 bases and 7 bases, with 12 bases remaining between them. Germline V lookup: CDR1 LNHDA, CDR2 SQIVND (reference sequence). The CDR3 length is 14 residues. CDR3 sequence (DNA): TGTGCCAGTAGTATAGACCCCAGCGGGGCTGGCTACACCTTC. Protein product: CASSIDPSGAGYTF.

The CDR3 bases are TGTGCCAGCAGTCTGGGGGGTTGTGGCTACACCTTC. Its protein product is CASSLGGCGYTF. V gene TRBV27 combines with J gene TRBJ1-2, with D possibly matching TRBD1 (5 bases). V was pared by 5 bases and J by 7 bases, with 11 bases between. CDR3 length equals 12 residues. The V gene's germline CDR1 is MNHEY and CDR2 SMNVEV (reference sequence).

The chain carries TRBV9 and TRBJ2-5; weak D call: TRBD2 (6 bases). The CDR3 length is 16 residues. The germline gives CDR1 SGDLS, CDR2 YYNGEE. The V gene lost 3 bases and the J gene lost 0 bases, with 15 bases spanning the gap. CDR3 nucleotide sequence: TGTGCCAGCAGCGACAGGAGGGGAACTTACCAAGAGACCCAGTACTTC. Its protein is CASSDRRGTYQETQYF.

This clone was detected once. This chain joins TRBV4-3 and TRBJ2-7; TRBD2 is a possible D gene (5 bases). The CDR3 has 14 amino acids. Germline-derived CDR1 and CDR2 are LGHNA and YSLEER. Trimming pared 0 bases from V and 3 bases from J, leaving 9 bases between. The CDR3 region has the DNA TGCGCCAGCAGCCAAGATGACGGGAACTACGAGCAGTACTTC. This gives the protein CASSQDDGNYEQYF.

This clone has just one count. This chain links TRBV7-8 with TRBJ2-3; the match to TRBD2 covers 9 bases. V shed 3 bases and J 4 bases; nucleotides not matched to a gene: 8. Germline V gene lookup returns CDR1 SGHVS and CDR2 FQNEAQ. CDR3 size: 16 residues. This chain's CDR3 is CASSLIPGLAPDTQYF. The CDR3 nucleotides read TGTGCCAGCAGCTTGATACCGGGACTAGCCCCAGATACGCAGTATTTT.

This chain joins TRBV10-3 and TRBJ1-5; 11 bases align to TRBD1. This CDR3 comprises 19 residues. Germline lookup yields CDR1 ENHRY and CDR2 SYGVKD. Trimming at V came to 2 bases and at J to 2 bases, leaving 11 bases not matched to a gene. The CDR3, as DNA: TGTGCCATCAGTGAGCCCGGGACAGGGGGTATGGGAGGCAATCAGCCCCAGCATTTT. Translating it yields CAISEPGTGGMGGNQPQHF.

Of note for this clone: The junction departs from germline at one end; a sequencing error may be responsible. This rearrangement joins TRBV7-7 to TRBJ2-5; D is perhaps TRBD1 (5 bases). The germline CDR1 and CDR2 sequences are SSHAT and FNYEAQ (reference sequence). The CDR3 sequence is 14 residues long. The CDR3 DNA is TGTGCTAGCAGCCCGACAGCCTACCAAGAGACCCAGTACTTC. Amino acid sequence: CASSPTAYQETQYF.

The genes are TRBV4-3 and TRBJ2-2; TRBD1 matches 10 bases. Germline CDR1 and CDR2: LGHNA and YSLEER. The CDR3 length is 17 residues. J was trimmed by 5 bases and V by 1 base; bases with no gene match: 7. CDR3: CASSQGPGQGRTGELFF. In nucleotides, the CDR3 is TGCGCCAGCAGCCAAGGTCCGGGACAGGGGCGGACCGGGGAGCTGTTTTTT.

The chain is built from TRBV5-5 and TRBJ2-1, with D possibly TRBD1 on 5 matching bases. Trimming pared 0 bases from V and 9 bases from J, leaving 16 bases between. This CDR3 has 15 residues. Germline V gene data show CDR1 as SGHKS and CDR2 as YYEKEE (reference sequence). The CDR3 is CASSLESGRAVEQFF. CDR3 DNA: TGTGCCAGCAGCTTGGAGTCGGGCAGGGCTGTTGAGCAGTTCTTC.

The chain couples TRBV5-1 to TRBJ2-2; D gene ambiguous. Germline loops: CDR1 SGHRS, CDR2 YFSETQ. Trimming removed 0 bases at V and 6 bases at J, with 6 bases between. The CDR3 runs 13 residues. CDR3 DNA sequence: TGCGCCAGCAGCTTGGTTTTATCCGGGGAGCTGTTTTTT. Translated: CASSLVLSGELFF.

The V call is TRBV18, the J call TRBJ1-1, with D possibly matching TRBD1 (6 bases). Germline V CDR1 and CDR2: KGHSH, LQKENI. V dropped 2 bases and J dropped 3 bases, with 13 bases sitting between them. The CDR3 totals 15 residues. DNA for the CDR3: TGTGCCAGCTCACCAGGACAGCTTAGGGACACTGAAGCTTTCTTT. It codes for CASSPGQLRDTEAFF.

The CDR3 loop reads CASSSSNEQFF. In DNA form, the CDR3 reads TGTGCCAGCTCCAGTTCCAATGAGCAGTTCTTC. The chain combines TRBV7-9 with TRBJ2-1; D gene unclear. Germline lookup yields CDR1 SEHNR and CDR2 FQNEAQ (reference sequence). The CDR3 runs 11 residues. The V and J ends lost 8 bases and 6 bases respectively, with 8 bases between them. The variable domain in full, completed from reference TRBV7-9 and TRBJ2-1, reads DTGVSQNPRHKITKRGQNVTFRCDPISEHNRLYWYRQTLGQGPEFLTYFQNEAQLEKSRLLSDRFSAERPKGSFSTLEIQRTEQGDSAMYLCASSSSNEQFFGPGTRLTVL.

This clone was seen more than once but under ten times. This chain joins TRBV6-9 and TRBJ2-7, with 9 positions matching TRBD1. The germline gives CDR1 MNHGY, CDR2 SVAAGI. This CDR3 comprises 14 residues. Germline trimming cut 9 bases from V and 4 bases from J; bases unmatched to any gene: 10. The CDR3, as DNA: TGTGCCAGATGGACTAGGGACAGGGAATACGAGCAGTACTTC. It yields the protein CARWTRDREYEQYF.

The gene calls are TRBV28 and TRBJ2-3, with D possibly matching TRBD2 (6 bases). CDR3 length: 16 amino acids. Per germline, CDR1 MDHEN and CDR2 SYDVKM. V gave up 2 bases and J gave up 0 bases, with 12 bases separating them. The CDR3, as DNA: TGTGCCAGCAGTTTAGGGACGGGGACTAGCACAGATACGCAGTATTTT. It specifies CASSLGTGTSTDTQYF.

The chain carries TRBV7-9 and TRBJ2-5; 7 bases fit TRBD2. This CDR3 is built from 14 residues. Germline trimming cut 4 bases from V and 3 bases from J; bases unmatched to any gene: 5. CDR1 is SEHNR and CDR2 is FQNEAQ in the germline V gene (reference sequence). CDR3 sequence reads: CASSSPSGEETQYF. Here the CDR3 DNA reads TGTGCCAGCAGCTCACCTAGCGGAGAAGAGACCCAGTACTTC.

V usage is TRBV10-2 and J usage is TRBJ2-4; D not resolved. The germline CDR1 and CDR2 sequences are WSHSY and SAAADI. The CDR3 spans 12 residues. Between the trimmed V and J ends, which lost 2 bases and 7 bases, there was a span of 6 bases. The CDR3 region is CASSELFNIQYF. Written as DNA, the CDR3 is TGCGCCAGCAGTGAGCTTTTCAACATTCAGTACTTC.

This clone turned up a few times. The chain couples TRBV10-3 to TRBJ1-1; TRBD1 matches at 8 bases. Per the germline V gene, CDR1 is ENHRY and CDR2 is SYGVKD. This CDR3 has 13 amino acids. Trimming cost V 3 bases and J 7 bases; bases outside gene matches: 4. The CDR3 loop is CAISDGTGNEAFF. CDR3 in DNA: TGTGCCATCAGTGACGGGACAGGAAATGAAGCTTTCTTT.

The gene calls are TRBV6-6 and TRBJ2-5; a weak D match, TRBD2 (6 bases). V was clipped by 6 bases and J by 5 bases, with 16 bases between them. The germline V gene has CDR1 MNHNY and CDR2 SVGAGI (reference sequence). The CDR3 is made up of 14 amino acids. The CDR3 DNA sequence: TGTGCCAGCAGGCGGGTCGGGGGTCACGAGACCCAGTACTTC. Translating it yields CASRRVGGHETQYF.